These 5 T cell receptor beta chains were sequenced from one sample in a study of shared clonotypes between healthy human individuals. In the naive CD8 group, cells lacked CD45RO and were positively selected for CCR7, so terminally differentiated effector memory CD45RA+ cells were left out. Only in-frame clones appear in the TCRdb table, and some are missing; sequencing was by immunoSEQ multiplex PCR. The sample lists about 2.2 million clones, 85% to 95% seen once, with 1.5% to 2% in the top ten. The sequencing input was naive CD8+ T cells from PBMCs. Receptors originate from a man aged 18 to 29 in good health. Some clones in this sample may be carry-over from other donors' samples.

This chain joins TRBV7-2 and TRBJ1-1, with a possible D match to TRBD1 (5 bases). In germline, CDR1 is SGHTA, CDR2 FQGNSA. The CDR3 is made up of 18 amino acids. V was pared by 2 bases and J by 4 bases, with 23 bases between. The CDR3 nucleotides are TGTGCCAGCAGCTTACGACCCCTCGGGGGGGAGGGTGGCACTGAAGCTTTCTTT. It codes for CASSLRPLGGEGGTEAFF.

For this clone: Other DNA sequences in the same sample also yield this CDR3. The chain links TRBV15 to TRBJ2-7; D is possibly TRBD1 or TRBD2 (5 bases each). Germline V CDR1 and CDR2: LNHNV, YYDKDF (reference sequence). Trimming pared 4 bases from V and 6 bases from J, leaving 13 bases between. The CDR3 is made up of 13 amino acids. As DNA, the CDR3 is TGTGCCACCAGCACCACCGGGACGTCCGAGCAGTACTTC. Its translation: CATSTTGTSEQYF.

The chain uses TRBV28 and TRBJ2-7; D might be TRBD1 (6 bases). Germline V gene lookup returns CDR1 MDHEN and CDR2 SYDVKM. The CDR3 length is 13 residues. V lost 1 base and J lost 6, with 10 bases in between. CDR3 nucleotide sequence: TGTGCCAGCAGTTTATCTGACAGGATCGAGCAGTACTTC. Translating it yields CASSLSDRIEQYF. The full variable domain, completed using reference TRBV28 and TRBJ2-7, is DVKVTQSSRYLVKRTGEKVFLECVQDMDHENMFWYRQDPGLGLRLIYFSYDVKMKEKGDIPEGYSVSREKKERFSLILESASTNQTSMYLCASSLSDRIEQYFGPGTRLTVT.

CDR3: CASSSRALLKAETEAFF. The CDR3 bases are TGTGCCAGCAGTTCGCGGGCCCTCCTCAAAGCTGAGACCGAAGCTTTCTTT. The V call is TRBV28, the J call TRBJ1-1; D call uncertain. Trimming left V 4 bases short and J 8 bases short, with 26 bases between. The CDR3 spans 17 residues. Looked up from germline, CDR1 is MDHEN and CDR2 is SYDVKM.

This clone was found once. The J gene is TRBJ1-1, the V gene TRBV7-9; possible D gene TRBD1, 6 bases. CDR3 size: 16 residues. Germline lookup yields CDR1 SEHNR and CDR2 FQNEAQ (reference sequence). The V end lost 5 bases, the J end lost 2 bases, and 18 bases lay between the germline ends. The chain's CDR3 is CASSPGPSGVNTEAFF. The CDR3 DNA follows: TGTGCCAGCAGCCCTGGGCCCTCAGGGGTTAACACTGAAGCTTTCTTT.